This T cell receptor beta chain was identified in a study of early T cells in non-severe SARS-CoV-2 infection. For the study at large: Unsorted whole blood bulk RNA was sequenced, with unpaired chains.

V dropped 2 bases and J dropped 5 bases, with 15 bases sitting between them. The CDR3 loop spans 14 amino acids. CDR1 and CDR2 from the germline V gene are SQVTM and ANQGSEA. Via MiXCR, TCRdb re-called the 5' RACE reads, giving one row per CDR3 protein. The table lists just over 95,000 distinct CDR3 sequences, roughly 9.6% of them singletons. This clonotype showed up many times. The TCR comes from an adult who was a healthcare worker with PCR-confirmed SARS-CoV-2 infection or an uninfected control (not recorded which). The sequenced sample was whole blood. This chain connects TRBV29-1 to TRBJ1-1; D is perhaps TRBD1 (5 bases). DNA for the CDR3: TGCAGCGTTGAAAAACACCAGGGTGGGACTGAAGCTTTCTTT. It encodes CSVEKHQGGTEAFF.